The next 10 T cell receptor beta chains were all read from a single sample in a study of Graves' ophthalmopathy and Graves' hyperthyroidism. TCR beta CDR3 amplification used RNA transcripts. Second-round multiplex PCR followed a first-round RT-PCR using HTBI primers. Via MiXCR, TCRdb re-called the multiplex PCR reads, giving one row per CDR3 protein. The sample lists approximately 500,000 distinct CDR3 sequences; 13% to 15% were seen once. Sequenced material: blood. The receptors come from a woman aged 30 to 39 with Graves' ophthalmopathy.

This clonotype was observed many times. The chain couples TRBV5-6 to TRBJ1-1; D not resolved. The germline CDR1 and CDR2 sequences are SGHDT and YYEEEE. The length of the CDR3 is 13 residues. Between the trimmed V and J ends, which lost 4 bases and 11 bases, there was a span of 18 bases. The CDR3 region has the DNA TGTGCCAGCAGCCCACCGGAGTCCGGGTCGGCTTTCTTT. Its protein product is CASSPPESGSAFF.

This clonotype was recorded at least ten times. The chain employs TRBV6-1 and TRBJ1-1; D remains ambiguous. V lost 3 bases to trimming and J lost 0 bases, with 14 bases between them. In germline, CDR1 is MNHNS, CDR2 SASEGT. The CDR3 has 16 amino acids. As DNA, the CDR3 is TGTGCCAGCAGTGAGTCTATGACTTTCTTGAACACTGAAGCTTTCTTT. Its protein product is CASSESMTFLNTEAFF.

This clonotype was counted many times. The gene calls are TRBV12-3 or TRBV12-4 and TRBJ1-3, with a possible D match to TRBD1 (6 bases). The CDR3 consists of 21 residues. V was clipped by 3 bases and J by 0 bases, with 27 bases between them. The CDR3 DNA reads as TGTGCCAGCAGTTTTGAAGTGGGGATCCCCTCTGGGGGCAGCTCTGGAAACACCATATATTTT. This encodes CASSFEVGIPSGGSSGNTIYF.

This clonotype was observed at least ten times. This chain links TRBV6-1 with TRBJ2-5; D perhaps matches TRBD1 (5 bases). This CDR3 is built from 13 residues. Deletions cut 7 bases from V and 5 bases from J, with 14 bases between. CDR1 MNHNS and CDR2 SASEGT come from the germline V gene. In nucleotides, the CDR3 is TGTGCCAGCATTCTGATCTGGGGCGAGACCCAGTACTTC. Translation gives CASILIWGETQYF.

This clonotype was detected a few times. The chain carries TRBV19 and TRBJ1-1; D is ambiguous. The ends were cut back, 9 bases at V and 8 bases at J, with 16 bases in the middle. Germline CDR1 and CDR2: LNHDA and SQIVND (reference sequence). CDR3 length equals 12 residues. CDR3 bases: TGTGCCAGCGCCCGAGGGCACGGAGAAGCTTTCTTT. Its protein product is CASARGHGEAFF.

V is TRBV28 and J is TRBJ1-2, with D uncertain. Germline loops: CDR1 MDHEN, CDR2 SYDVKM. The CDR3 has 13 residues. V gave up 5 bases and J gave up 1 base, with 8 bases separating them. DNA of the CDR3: TGTGCCAGCAGTGATTCGCATAACTATGGCTACACCTTC. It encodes CASSDSHNYGYTF.

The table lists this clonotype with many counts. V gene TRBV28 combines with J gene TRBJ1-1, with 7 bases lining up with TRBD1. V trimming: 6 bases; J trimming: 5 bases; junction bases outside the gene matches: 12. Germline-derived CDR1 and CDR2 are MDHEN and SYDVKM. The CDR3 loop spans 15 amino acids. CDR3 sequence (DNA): TGTGCCAGCAGGCCAGCAAGGGGGCTAAGTACTGAAGCTTTCTTT. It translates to CASRPARGLSTEAFF.

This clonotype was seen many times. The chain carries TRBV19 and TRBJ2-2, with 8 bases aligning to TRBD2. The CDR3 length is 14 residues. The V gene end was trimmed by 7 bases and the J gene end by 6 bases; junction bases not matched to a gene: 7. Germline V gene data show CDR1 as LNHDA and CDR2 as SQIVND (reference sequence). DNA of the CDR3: TGTGCCAGTACCACCGAACTAGCGGCCGGGGAGCTGTTTTTT. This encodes CASTTELAAGELFF.

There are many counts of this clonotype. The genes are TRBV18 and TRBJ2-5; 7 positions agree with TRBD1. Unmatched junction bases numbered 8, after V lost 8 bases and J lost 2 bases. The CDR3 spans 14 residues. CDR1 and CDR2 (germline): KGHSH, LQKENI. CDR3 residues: CASSPGTEQETQYF. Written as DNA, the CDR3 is TGTGCCAGCAGCCCCGGGACAGAACAAGAGACCCAGTACTTC.

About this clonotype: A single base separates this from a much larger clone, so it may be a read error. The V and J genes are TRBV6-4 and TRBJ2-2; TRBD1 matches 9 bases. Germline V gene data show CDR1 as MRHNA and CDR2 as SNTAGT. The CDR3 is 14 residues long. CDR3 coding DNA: TGTGTCAGCAGTTTACAGGGGGCCACCGGGGAGCTGTTTTTT. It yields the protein CVSSLQGATGELFF.